This entry lists 21 T cell receptor beta chains sequenced from one sample in a study of T cells after yellow fever vaccination. TCRdb fed the 5' RACE reads into MiXCR, producing one record per CDR3 protein. Among 300,000 to 400,000 distinct CDR3 sequences listed, around 13% were seen once. This material consisted of CD4+ T cells sorted from PBMCs, taken 15 days after the yellow fever booster vaccination. The receptors derive from a man aged 18-30 years who received the YFV17D yellow fever vaccine.

The chain uses TRBV10-3 and TRBJ2-5; D is tentatively TRBD1 or TRBD2 (5 bases each). V was pared by 6 bases and J by 4 bases, with 12 bases between. Germline loops: CDR1 ENHRY, CDR2 SYGVKD. This CDR3 has 13 residues. CDR3 DNA: TGTGCCATCAGCGCCCGGGACCCAGAGACCCAGTACTTC. Protein: CAISARDPETQYF.

This clonotype showed up many times. The V call is TRBV10-3, the J call TRBJ2-6; a weak D match, TRBD1 (6 bases). Germline V lookup: CDR1 ENHRY, CDR2 SYGVKD. V lost 2 bases, J lost 2 bases, and 7 bases lay in between. The CDR3 contains 15 residues. The CDR3 reads CAISEEGAGANVLTF. The CDR3 DNA sequence: TGTGCCATCAGTGAGGAGGGGGCTGGGGCCAACGTCCTGACTTTC.

This clonotype showed up just a few times. V usage is TRBV7-3 and J usage is TRBJ2-3; 8 nucleotides align to TRBD2. CDR1 and CDR2 (germline): SGHTA, FQGTGA. The J segment lost 5 bases and the V segment lost 1 base, leaving 8 bases of the junction unmatched. CDR3 length: 16 residues. The CDR3 bases are TGTGCCAGCAGCTTAAATCCCGGGGGGGCTGTAGATACGCAGTATTTT. Translating it yields CASSLNPGGAVDTQYF.

V and J are TRBV5-6 and TRBJ2-7; tentative D call: TRBD1 (7 bases). Looked up from germline, CDR1 is SGHDT and CDR2 is YYEEEE. This CDR3 contains 12 residues. Trimming pared 4 bases from V and 11 bases from J, leaving 16 bases between. The CDR3 protein is CASSTAGRGEYV. In nucleotides, the CDR3 is TGTGCCAGCAGCACGGCGGGCAGGGGGGAGTACGTC.

This clonotype was seen a handful of times. The rearrangement uses TRBV5-6 and TRBJ2-2, with no clear D. CDR1 is SGHDT, CDR2 YYEEEE, per germline. The V gene lost 4 bases and the J gene lost 7 bases, with 17 bases spanning the gap. The CDR3 covers 15 residues. CDR3 sequence: CASSQSWAYGGELFF. The CDR3, as DNA: TGTGCCAGCAGCCAATCTTGGGCGTACGGCGGGGAGCTGTTTTTT.

The rearrangement links TRBV5-1 to TRBJ1-2; D call uncertain. This CDR3 contains 14 residues. Between the trimmed V and J ends, which lost 0 bases and 4 bases, there was a span of 10 bases. Germline assignment: CDR1 SGHRS and CDR2 YFSETQ. The CDR3 sequence: CASSLVAGSYGYTF. As DNA, the CDR3 is TGCGCCAGCAGCTTGGTAGCTGGGAGCTATGGCTACACCTTC. Full variable domain (missing parts from reference TRBV5-1 and TRBJ1-2): KAGVTQTPRYLIKTRGQQVTLSCSPISGHRSVSWYQQTPGQGLQFLFEYFSETQRNKGNFPGRFSGRQFSNSRSEMNVSTLELGDSALYLCASSLVAGSYGYTFGSGTRLTVV.

With regard to this clonotype: One end of the junction does not line up with germline, which may come from a read error. This sequence joins TRBV4-3 and TRBJ1-4; D unresolved. The CDR3 loop spans 16 amino acids. The V gene's germline CDR1 is LGHNA and CDR2 YSLEER. CDR3 in DNA: TGCGCCAGCAGTCAAGATTGGCGCGCCTCTAATGAAAAACTGTTTTTT. It yields the protein CASSQDWRASNEKLFF.

This clonotype was detected only a few times. The V call is TRBV5-1, the J call TRBJ2-2; D perhaps matches TRBD1 (6 bases). Germline loops: CDR1 SGHRS, CDR2 YFSETQ. The CDR3 is made up of 14 amino acids. Trimming shortened V by 5 bases and J by 4 bases, and 12 bases separated the two germline ends. The CDR3 coding sequence is TGCGCCAGCAGACCGACAGGTAGCACCGGGGAGCTGTTTTTT. Translated, it gives CASRPTGSTGELFF.

This clonotype is a singleton in its sample. This rearrangement joins TRBV2 to TRBJ2-7; no reliable D call. V was pared by 6 bases and J by 5 bases, with 14 bases between. The germline V gene encodes CDR1 SNHLY and CDR2 FYNNEI. The CDR3 contains 13 residues. As DNA, the CDR3 is TGTGCCAGCAGCCAAATGGGTTATGACGAGCAGTACTTC. Protein sequence: CASSQMGYDEQYF. The complete variable domain, with remaining parts taken from reference TRBV2 and TRBJ2-7, reads EPEVTQTPSHQVTQMGQEVILRCVPISNHLYFYWYRQILGQKVEFLVSFYNNEISEKSEIFDDQFSVERPDGSNFTLKIRSTKLEDSAMYFCASSQMGYDEQYFGPGTRLTVT.

V and J are TRBV2 and TRBJ2-5; no reliable D call. This CDR3 has 11 residues. V was clipped by 7 bases and J by 1 base, with 4 bases between them. Germline V gene sequence: CDR1 SNHLY, CDR2 FYNNEI. This CDR3 reads CASKLQETQYF. CDR3 DNA sequence: TGTGCCAGCAAACTCCAAGAGACCCAGTACTTC.

This clonotype was seen repeatedly, ten times or more. The rearrangement joins TRBV19 to TRBJ2-6; D is perhaps TRBD2 (5 bases). The V gene lost 2 bases and the J gene lost 8 bases, with 7 bases spanning the gap. Germline V lookup: CDR1 LNHDA, CDR2 SQIVND (reference sequence). The CDR3 is made up of 13 amino acids. CDR3 sequence: CASSIRGSNVLTF. The CDR3 DNA reads TGTGCCAGTAGTATACGGGGATCCAACGTCCTGACTTTC. Supplemented by reference TRBV19 and TRBJ2-6, the full variable domain reads DGGITQSPKYLFRKEGQNVTLSCEQNLNHDAMYWYRQDPGQGLRLIYYSQIVNDFQKGDIAEGYSVSREKKESFPLTVTSAQKNPTAFYLCASSIRGSNVLTFGAGSRLTVL.

This clonotype turned up a few times. This CDR3 is CASSPGLAGVLSQYF. Here the CDR3 DNA reads TGTGCCAGCAGCCCCGGACTAGCGGGGGTCCTCTCTCAGTACTTC. The chain couples TRBV6-5 to TRBJ2-5; the match to TRBD2 covers 13 bases. This CDR3 has 15 residues. The germline V gene has CDR1 MNHEY and CDR2 SVGAGI. V dropped 6 bases and J dropped 11; count of bases not matched to a gene: 12.

In DNA, the CDR3 is TGCAGTGCTAGAGATGGGCATCAGCCCCAGCATTTT. This encodes CSARDGHQPQHF. The rearrangement uses TRBV20-1 and TRBJ1-5; no definite D call. Germline-derived CDR1 and CDR2 are DFQATT and SNEGSKA (reference sequence). Trimming left V 0 bases short and J 5 bases short, with 5 bases between. The CDR3 sequence is 12 residues long.

This rearrangement joins TRBV19 to TRBJ2-5; 8 bases are a match to TRBD1. The CDR3 length is 13 residues. Trimming at V came to 8 bases and at J to 2 bases, leaving 4 bases not matched to a gene. Germline CDR1 and CDR2: LNHDA and SQIVND (reference sequence). Written as DNA, the CDR3 is TGTGCCAGTGCTAGGGACAGGCAAGAGACCCAGTACTTC. Residues: CASARDRQETQYF. Full variable domain (rest looked up from reference TRBV19 and TRBJ2-5): DGGITQSPKYLFRKEGQNVTLSCEQNLNHDAMYWYRQDPGQGLRLIYYSQIVNDFQKGDIAEGYSVSREKKESFPLTVTSAQKNPTAFYLCASARDRQETQYFGPGTRLLVL.

For the CDR3, the DNA is TGCGCCAGCAGTCGGGGGCAGAACACCGGGGAGCTGTTTTTT. It is translated as CASSRGQNTGELFF. V gene TRBV5-1 combines with J gene TRBJ2-2; D possibly uses TRBD1 or TRBD2 (6 bases each). The CDR3 is 14 amino acids. The germline V gene encodes CDR1 SGHRS and CDR2 YFSETQ. Deletions cut 5 bases from V and 1 base from J, with 9 bases between.

This clonotype was counted only a few times. The chain is built from TRBV14 and TRBJ1-1, with 8 bases aligning to TRBD1. The V gene's germline CDR1 is SGHDN and CDR2 FVKESK. The CDR3 is 18 amino acids. With V trimmed by 4 bases and J by 0 bases, 13 bases remained unmatched. The CDR3 spells CASSRDWTGWRMNTEAFF. The CDR3 coding sequence is TGTGCCAGCAGCCGCGATTGGACAGGGTGGCGCATGAACACTGAAGCTTTCTTT.

This clonotype was counted a few times. The genes are TRBV20-1 and TRBJ2-5, with D possibly matching TRBD1 (5 bases). The CDR3 consists of 14 residues. Germline lookup yields CDR1 DFQATT and CDR2 SNEGSKA (reference sequence). V was pared by 0 bases and J by 3 bases, with 11 bases between. The CDR3, as DNA: TGCAGTGCTAGAGACTGGAAGACAGAAGAGACCCAGTACTTC. Its protein is CSARDWKTEETQYF.

CDR3 residues: CASSTTGPYGYTF. CDR3 nucleotide sequence: TGTGCCAGCAGCACTACAGGGCCCTATGGCTACACCTTC. The rearrangement links TRBV6-2 or TRBV6-3 to TRBJ1-2; possibly TRBD1 for D (6 bases). V was clipped by 6 bases and J by 4 bases, with 12 bases between them. Germline V gene data show CDR1 as MNHEY and CDR2 as SVGEGT. The CDR3 consists of 13 residues.

The gene calls are TRBV6-5 and TRBJ1-1; 8 nucleotides match TRBD1. The CDR3 extends over 14 amino acids. Trimming took 6 bases from V and 4 from J; bases not matched to a gene: 7. Germline V gives CDR1 MNHEY, CDR2 SVGAGI. CDR3 sequence: CASSGGGQVTEAFF. Written as DNA, the CDR3 is TGTGCCAGCAGCGGGGGGGGACAGGTCACTGAAGCTTTCTTT.

This chain uses TRBV20-1 with TRBJ2-5, with a possible D match to TRBD1 (6 bases). Germline assignment: CDR1 DFQATT and CDR2 SNEGSKA (reference sequence). The CDR3 runs to 11 residues. The V and J ends lost 1 base and 13 bases respectively, with 13 bases between them. The CDR3 nucleotides read TGCAGTGCTAGAGGGGGGACACCTAGGTACTTC. The encoded protein is CSARGGTPRYF.

This sequence joins TRBV28 and TRBJ1-4, with 9 bases aligning to TRBD1. Germline V lookup: CDR1 MDHEN, CDR2 SYDVKM. This CDR3 comprises 15 residues. Trimming cost V 6 bases and J 4 bases; bases outside gene matches: 6. The CDR3 is CASSLQGAGNEKLFF. DNA of the CDR3: TGTGCCAGCAGCCTACAGGGGGCTGGTAATGAAAAACTGTTTTTT.